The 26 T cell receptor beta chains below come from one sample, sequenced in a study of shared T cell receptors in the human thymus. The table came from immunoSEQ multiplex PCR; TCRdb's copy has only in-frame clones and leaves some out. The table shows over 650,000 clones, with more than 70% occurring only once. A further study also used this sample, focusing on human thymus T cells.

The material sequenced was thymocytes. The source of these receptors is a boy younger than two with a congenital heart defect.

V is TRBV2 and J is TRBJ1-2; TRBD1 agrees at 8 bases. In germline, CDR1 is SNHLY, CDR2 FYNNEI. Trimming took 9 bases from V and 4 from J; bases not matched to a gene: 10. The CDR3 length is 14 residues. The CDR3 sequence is CASVNRGVFYGYTF. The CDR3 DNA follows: TGTGCCAGTGTAAACAGGGGGGTCTTCTATGGCTACACCTTC.

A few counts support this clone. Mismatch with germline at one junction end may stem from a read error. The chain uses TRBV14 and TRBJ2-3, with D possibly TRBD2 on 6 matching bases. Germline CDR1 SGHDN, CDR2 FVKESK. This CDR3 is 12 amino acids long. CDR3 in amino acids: CASSQVEAGRIF. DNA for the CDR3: TGTGCCAGCAGCCAAGTCGAAGCCGGGAGAATTTTT.

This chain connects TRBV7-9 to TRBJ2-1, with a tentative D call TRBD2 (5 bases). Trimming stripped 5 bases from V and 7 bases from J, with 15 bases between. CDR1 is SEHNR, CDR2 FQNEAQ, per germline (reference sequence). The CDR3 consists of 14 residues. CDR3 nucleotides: TGTGCCAGCAGCGGAGCGGAACAACAAAATGAGCAGTTCTTC. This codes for CASSGAEQQNEQFF. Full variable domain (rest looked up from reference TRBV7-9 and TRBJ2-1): DTGVSQNPRHKITKRGQNVTFRCDPISEHNRLYWYRQTLGQGPEFLTYFQNEAQLEKSRLLSDRFSAERPKGSFSTLEIQRTEQGDSAMYLCASSGAEQQNEQFFGPGTRLTVL.

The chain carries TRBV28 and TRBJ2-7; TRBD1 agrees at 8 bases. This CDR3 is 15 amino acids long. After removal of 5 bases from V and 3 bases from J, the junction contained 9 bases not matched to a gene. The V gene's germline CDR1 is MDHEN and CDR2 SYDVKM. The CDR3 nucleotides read TGTGCCAGCAGTCCCCTGGACAGGGTAGGCTACGAGCAGTACTTC. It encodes CASSPLDRVGYEQYF.

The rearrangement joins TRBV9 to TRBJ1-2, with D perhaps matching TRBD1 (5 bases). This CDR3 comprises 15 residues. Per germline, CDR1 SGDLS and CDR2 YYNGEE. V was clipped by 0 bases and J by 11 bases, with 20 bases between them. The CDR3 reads CASSVGERQTTMYTF. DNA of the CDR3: TGTGCCAGCAGCGTAGGGGAAAGACAGACCACTATGTACACCTTC.

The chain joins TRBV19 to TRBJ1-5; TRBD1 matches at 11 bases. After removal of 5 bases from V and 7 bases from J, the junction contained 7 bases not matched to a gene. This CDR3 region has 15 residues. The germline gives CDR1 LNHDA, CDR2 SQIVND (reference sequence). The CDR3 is CASSFRDRGRQPQHF. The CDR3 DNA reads TGTGCCAGTAGTTTCCGGGACAGGGGGAGGCAGCCCCAGCATTTT.

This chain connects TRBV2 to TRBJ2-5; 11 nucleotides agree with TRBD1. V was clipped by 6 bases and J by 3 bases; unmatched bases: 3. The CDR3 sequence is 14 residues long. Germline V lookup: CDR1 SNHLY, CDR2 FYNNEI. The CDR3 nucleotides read TGTGCCAGCAGCAGGACAGGGGGCGAAGAGACCCAGTACTTC. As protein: CASSRTGGEETQYF.

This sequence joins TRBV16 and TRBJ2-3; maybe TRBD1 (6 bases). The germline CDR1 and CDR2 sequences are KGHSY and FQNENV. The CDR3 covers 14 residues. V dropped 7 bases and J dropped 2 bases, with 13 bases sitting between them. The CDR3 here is CASMAGAFTDTQYF. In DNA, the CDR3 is TGTGCCAGCATGGCAGGGGCGTTCACAGATACGCAGTATTTT.

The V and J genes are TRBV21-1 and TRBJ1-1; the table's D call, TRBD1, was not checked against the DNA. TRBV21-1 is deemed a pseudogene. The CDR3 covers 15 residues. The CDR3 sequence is CASSKDRDRNTEAFF. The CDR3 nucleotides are TGTGCCAGCAGCAAAGACCGGGACAGGAACACTGAAGCTTTCTTT.

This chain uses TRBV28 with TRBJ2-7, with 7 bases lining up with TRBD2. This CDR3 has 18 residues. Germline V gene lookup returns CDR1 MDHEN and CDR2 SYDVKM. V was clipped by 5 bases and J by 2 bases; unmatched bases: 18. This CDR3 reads CASSPSPYERGCAYEQYF. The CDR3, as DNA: TGTGCCAGCAGTCCCTCCCCCTATGAGCGGGGATGCGCCTACGAGCAGTACTTC.

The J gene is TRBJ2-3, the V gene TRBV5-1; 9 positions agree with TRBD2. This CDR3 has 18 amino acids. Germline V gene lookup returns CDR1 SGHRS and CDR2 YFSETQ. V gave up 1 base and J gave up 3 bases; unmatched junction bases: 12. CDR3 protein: CASSLLAGEGGSTDTQYF. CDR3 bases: TGCGCCAGCAGCTTGTTAGCGGGGGAGGGTGGTTCGACAGATACGCAGTATTTT.

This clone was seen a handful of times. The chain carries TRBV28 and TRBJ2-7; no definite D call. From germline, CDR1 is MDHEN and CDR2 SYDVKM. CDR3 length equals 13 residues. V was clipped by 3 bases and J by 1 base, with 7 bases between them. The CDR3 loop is CASSFSASYEQYF. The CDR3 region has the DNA TGTGCCAGCAGTTTTAGTGCATCCTACGAGCAGTACTTC. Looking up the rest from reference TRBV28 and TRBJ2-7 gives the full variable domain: DVKVTQSSRYLVKRTGEKVFLECVQDMDHENMFWYRQDPGLGLRLIYFSYDVKMKEKGDIPEGYSVSREKKERFSLILESASTNQTSMYLCASSFSASYEQYFGPGTRLTVT.

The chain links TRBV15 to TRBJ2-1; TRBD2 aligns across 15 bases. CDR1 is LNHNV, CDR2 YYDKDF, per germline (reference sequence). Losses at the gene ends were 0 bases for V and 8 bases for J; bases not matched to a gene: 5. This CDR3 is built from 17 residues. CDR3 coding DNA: TGTGCCACCAGCAGAGAAACCGGGACTAGCGGGAGGTATGAGCAGTTCTTC. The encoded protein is CATSRETGTSGRYEQFF.

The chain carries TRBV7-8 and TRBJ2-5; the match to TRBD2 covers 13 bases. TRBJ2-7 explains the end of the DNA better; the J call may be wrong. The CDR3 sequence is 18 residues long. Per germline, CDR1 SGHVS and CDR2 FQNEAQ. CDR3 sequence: CASSLAPLGLAGAYEQYF. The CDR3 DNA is TGTGCCAGCAGCTTAGCCCCGTTAGGACTAGCGGGAGCCTACGAGCAGTACTTC.

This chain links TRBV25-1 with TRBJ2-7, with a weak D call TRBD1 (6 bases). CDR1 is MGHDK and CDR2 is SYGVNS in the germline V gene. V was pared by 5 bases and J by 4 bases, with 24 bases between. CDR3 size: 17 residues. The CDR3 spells CASSTLSHRTAKYEQYF. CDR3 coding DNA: TGTGCCAGCAGTACCCTGTCCCATCGGACAGCGAAATACGAGCAGTACTTC.

This CDR3 is CASSSSEGRRGGYTF. CDR3 DNA sequence: TGCGCCAGCAGCTCCTCCGAGGGAAGGAGGGGTGGCTACACCTTC. This chain connects TRBV5-1 to TRBJ1-2; perhaps TRBD1 as D (5 bases). Germline-derived CDR1 and CDR2 are SGHRS and YFSETQ. CDR3 length equals 15 residues. The V end lost 3 bases, the J end lost 7 bases, and 19 bases lay between the germline ends.

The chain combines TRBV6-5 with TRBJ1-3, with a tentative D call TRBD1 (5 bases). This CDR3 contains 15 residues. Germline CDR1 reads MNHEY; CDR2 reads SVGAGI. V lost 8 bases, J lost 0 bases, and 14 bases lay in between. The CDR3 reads CASSRSGGSGNTIYF. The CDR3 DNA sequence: TGTGCCAGCTCCCGCTCCGGGGGCTCTGGAAACACCATATATTTT.

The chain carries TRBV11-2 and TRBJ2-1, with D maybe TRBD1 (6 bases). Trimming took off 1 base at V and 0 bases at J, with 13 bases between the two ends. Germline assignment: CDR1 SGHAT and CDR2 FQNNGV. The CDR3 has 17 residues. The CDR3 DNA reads TGTGCCAGCAGCTTAGTTCCCCAGGGGAGCTCCTACAATGAGCAGTTCTTC. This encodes CASSLVPQGSSYNEQFF.

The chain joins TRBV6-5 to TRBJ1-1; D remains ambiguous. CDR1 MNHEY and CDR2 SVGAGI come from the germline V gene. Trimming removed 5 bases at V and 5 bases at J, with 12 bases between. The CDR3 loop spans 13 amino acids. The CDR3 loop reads CASSERLRTEAFF. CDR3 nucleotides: TGTGCCAGCAGTGAAAGGTTGAGGACTGAAGCTTTCTTT.

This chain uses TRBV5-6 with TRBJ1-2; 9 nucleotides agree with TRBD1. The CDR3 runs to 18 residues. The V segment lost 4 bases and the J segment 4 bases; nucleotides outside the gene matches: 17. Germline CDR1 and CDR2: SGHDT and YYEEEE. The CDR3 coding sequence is TGTGCCAGCAGCGGCTCACCCGAGACAGGGGGGTATGGCTATGGCTACACCTTC. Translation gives CASSGSPETGGYGYGYTF.

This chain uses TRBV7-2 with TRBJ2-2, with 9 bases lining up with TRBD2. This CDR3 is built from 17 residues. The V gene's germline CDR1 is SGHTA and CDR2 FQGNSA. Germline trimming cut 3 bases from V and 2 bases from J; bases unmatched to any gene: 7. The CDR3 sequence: CASSFRSGRRNTGELFF. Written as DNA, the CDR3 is TGTGCCAGCAGCTTTCGAAGCGGGAGGAGAAACACCGGGGAGCTGTTTTTT.

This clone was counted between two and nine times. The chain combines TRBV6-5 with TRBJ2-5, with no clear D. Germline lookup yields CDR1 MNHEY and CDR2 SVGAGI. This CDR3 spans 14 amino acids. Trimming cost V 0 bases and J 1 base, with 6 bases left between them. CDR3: CASSYSSSQETQYF. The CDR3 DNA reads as TGTGCCAGCAGTTACTCCTCGTCCCAAGAGACCCAGTACTTC.

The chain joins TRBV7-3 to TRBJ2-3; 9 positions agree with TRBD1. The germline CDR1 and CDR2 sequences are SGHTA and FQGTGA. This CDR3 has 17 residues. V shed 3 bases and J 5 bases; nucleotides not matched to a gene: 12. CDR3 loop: CASSFNHTGGQGDTQYF. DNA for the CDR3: TGTGCCAGCAGCTTTAACCACACAGGGGGCCAGGGAGATACGCAGTATTTT.

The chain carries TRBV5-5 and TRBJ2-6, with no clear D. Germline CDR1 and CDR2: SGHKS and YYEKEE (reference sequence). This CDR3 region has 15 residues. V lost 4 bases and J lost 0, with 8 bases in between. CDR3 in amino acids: CASSTAYSGANVLTF. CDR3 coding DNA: TGTGCCAGCAGCACAGCCTACTCTGGGGCCAACGTCCTGACTTTC.

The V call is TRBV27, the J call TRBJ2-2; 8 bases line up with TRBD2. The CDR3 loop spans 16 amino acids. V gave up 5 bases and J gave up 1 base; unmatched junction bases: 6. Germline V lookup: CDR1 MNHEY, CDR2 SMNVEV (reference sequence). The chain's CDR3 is CASSESGLGNTGELFF. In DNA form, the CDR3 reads TGTGCCAGCAGTGAATCGGGACTAGGGAACACCGGGGAGCTGTTTTTT.

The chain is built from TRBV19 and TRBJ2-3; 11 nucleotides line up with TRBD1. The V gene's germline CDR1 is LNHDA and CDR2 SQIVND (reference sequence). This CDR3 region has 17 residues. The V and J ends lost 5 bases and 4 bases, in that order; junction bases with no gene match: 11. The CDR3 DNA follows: TGTGCCAGTAGTGCGGACAGGGGGCGAGTAAATTCAGATACGCAGTATTTT. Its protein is CASSADRGRVNSDTQYF.